These 26 T cell receptor beta chains share one sample of origin, sequenced in a study of CD8+ T cells in alopecia areata. The treatment was: oral pan-JAK inhibitor, 5-10 mg twice daily. It was cDNA, reverse transcribed from extracted RNA, that served as the sequencing template. Repertoires were generated with immunoSEQ multiplex PCR, while TCRdb's copy carries only in-frame clones and drops some. The top ten hold roughly 1.5% of the sample, which has 200,000 to 250,000 clones, approximately 57% seen once. This material consisted of CD4+ T cells sorted from blood, taken at week 4, from a patient treated with tofacitinib. The source is a human donor with alopecia areata.

This clone has a single count. This chain links TRBV5-6 with TRBJ1-1, with no clear D. The germline V gene encodes CDR1 SGHDT and CDR2 YYEEEE. Trimming removed 0 bases from V and 1 base from J, with 7 bases in between. The CDR3 length is 14 residues. This CDR3 is CASSLGARNTEAFF. Written as DNA, the CDR3 is TGTGCCAGCAGCTTGGGGGCCAGGAACACTGAAGCTTTCTTT.

The rearrangement joins TRBV29-1 to TRBJ1-2; D is undetermined. The CDR3 runs to 13 residues. Germline lookup yields CDR1 SQVTM and CDR2 ANQGSEA. With 2 bases removed from V and 8 bases from J, the gap between germline ends came to 15 bases. CDR3 amino acids: CSVEWTSKAGYTF. CDR3 DNA sequence: TGCAGCGTTGAATGGACTTCAAAAGCAGGCTACACCTTC.

The DNA of the CDR3 is TGTGCCAGTAGTTCCCACAGGGACGGTCAGCCCCAGCATTTT. It is translated as CASSSHRDGQPQHF. The V and J genes are TRBV19 and TRBJ1-5, with D possibly being TRBD1 (6 bases). Germline CDR1 is LNHDA and CDR2 is SQIVND (reference sequence). The V gene lost 5 bases and the J gene lost 6 bases, with 14 bases spanning the gap. The CDR3 is 14 residues long.

The genes are TRBV9 and TRBJ2-4; possible D gene TRBD2, 6 bases. V lost 5 bases, J lost 8 bases, and 14 bases lay in between. The germline gives CDR1 SGDLS, CDR2 YYNGEE. This CDR3 is built from 13 residues. The CDR3 protein is CASRYRERDIQYF. The CDR3 DNA is TGTGCCAGCAGGTACCGGGAGCGGGACATTCAGTACTTC.

V gene TRBV30 combines with J gene TRBJ1-5, with 9 bases that match TRBD1. CDR1 and CDR2 from the germline V gene are GTSNPN and SVGIG (reference sequence). The CDR3 runs 14 residues. Trimming cost V 5 bases and J 6 bases; bases outside gene matches: 8. CDR3 region: CAWSRTGVTQPQHF. DNA for the CDR3: TGTGCCTGGTCCCGGACAGGGGTGACTCAGCCCCAGCATTTT.

The gene calls are TRBV2 and TRBJ2-7; D ambiguous. This CDR3 spans 11 amino acids. Germline CDR1 and CDR2: SNHLY and FYNNEI. Trimming removed 3 bases from V and 13 bases from J, with 13 bases in between. CDR3 sequence (DNA): TGTGCCAGCAGTGACCTGGGGATTATATACTTC. Translated, it gives CASSDLGIIYF. Filled out from reference TRBV2 and TRBJ2-7, the complete variable domain reads EPEVTQTPSHQVTQMGQEVILRCVPISNHLYFYWYRQILGQKVEFLVSFYNNEISEKSEIFDDQFSVERPDGSNFTLKIRSTKLEDSAMYFCASSDLGIIYFGPGTRLTVT.

This chain uses TRBV29-1 with TRBJ1-5, with D perhaps matching TRBD1 (5 bases). Trimming cost V 6 bases and J 3 bases, with 12 bases left between them. Germline assignment: CDR1 SQVTM and CDR2 ANQGSEA. The CDR3 spans 13 residues. The CDR3, as DNA: TGCAGCGTGAGAGACAGCAACAATCAGCCCCAGCATTTT. Translated: CSVRDSNNQPQHF.

The J gene is TRBJ2-7, the V gene TRBV29-1, with D tentatively TRBD1 (5 bases). Germline V gene lookup returns CDR1 SQVTM and CDR2 ANQGSEA. The CDR3 spans 11 residues. The V and J ends lost 1 base and 5 bases respectively, with 6 bases between them. Here the CDR3 DNA reads TGCAGCGTTGAAGTCAGGGACGAGCAGTACTTC. It translates to CSVEVRDEQYF.

The rearrangement links TRBV4-3 to TRBJ2-5, with 9 bases identical to TRBD1. The end of the DNA is better explained by TRBJ2-7, so the J call may be wrong. Per germline, CDR1 LGHNA and CDR2 YSLEER. The CDR3 has 17 residues. The CDR3 region has the DNA TGCGCCAGCAGCCCGGACAGGGGATCAAGAGTTTTCTACGAGCAGTACTTC. Translated, it gives CASSPDRGSRVFYEQYF.

The J gene is TRBJ2-1, the V gene TRBV5-4, with 7 bases lining up with TRBD1. The V gene end was trimmed by 7 bases and the J gene end by 3 bases; junction bases not matched to a gene: 10. Germline values: CDR1 SGHNT, CDR2 YYREEE (reference sequence). The CDR3 length is 15 residues. The CDR3 region is CASAPPGQNYNEQFF. The CDR3 region has the DNA TGTGCCAGCGCTCCTCCGGGACAGAACTACAATGAGCAGTTCTTC.

The chain links TRBV27 to TRBJ2-3; D is possibly TRBD1 (5 bases). V lost 6 bases and J 9 bases, leaving 19 bases between the germline ends. Germline-derived CDR1 and CDR2 are MNHEY and SMNVEV (reference sequence). There are 14 residues in the CDR3. CDR3 bases: TGTGCCAGCAGCCCAGGGTCCATCGGACGCACGCAGTATTTT. It encodes CASSPGSIGRTQYF.

The chain has TRBV30 and TRBJ2-1; TRBD1 is a possible D gene (5 bases). V was pared by 3 bases and J by 5 bases, with 11 bases between. In germline, CDR1 is GTSNPN, CDR2 SVGIG (reference sequence). CDR3 length equals 13 residues. The CDR3, as DNA: TGTGCCTGGAGCCCAGGGAACCACAATGAGCAGTTCTTC. Its translation: CAWSPGNHNEQFF.

The chain recombines TRBV7-9 with TRBJ1-2; TRBD1 agrees at 8 bases. V lost 1 base and J lost 0; bases outside the gene matches: 4. The germline V gene has CDR1 SEHNR and CDR2 FQNEAQ (reference sequence). This CDR3 has 16 residues. DNA of the CDR3: TGTGCCAGCAGCTTAGGAGACAGGGGAGCTAACTATGGCTACACCTTC. It is translated as CASSLGDRGANYGYTF.

The chain uses TRBV7-2 and TRBJ2-5; 7 nucleotides agree with TRBD2. The CDR3 extends over 17 amino acids. Germline trimming cut 1 base from V and 8 bases from J; bases unmatched to any gene: 16. Germline values: CDR1 SGHTA, CDR2 FQGNSA. Written as DNA, the CDR3 is TGTGCCAGCAGCTTAGGAGAGTTCGGGGGTCCGGGGGGAACCCAGTACTTC. Amino acid sequence: CASSLGEFGGPGGTQYF.

This chain links TRBV2 with TRBJ2-2; a possible D gene is TRBD2 (5 bases). Germline CDR1 is SNHLY and CDR2 is FYNNEI. The CDR3 is 13 amino acids. Trimming removed 6 bases from V and 6 bases from J, with 11 bases in between. CDR3 DNA: TGTGCCAGCAGGACTAATCTCCCCGGGGAGCTGTTTTTT. Amino acids: CASRTNLPGELFF.

The rearrangement links TRBV14 to TRBJ1-6; tentatively, D is TRBD1 (5 bases). The CDR3 is 19 residues long. Trimming left V 0 bases short and J 0 bases short, with 15 bases between. Looked up from germline, CDR1 is SGHDN and CDR2 is FVKESK. The CDR3 loop reads CASSQDYSGTSSYNSPLHF. The CDR3 region has the DNA TGTGCCAGCAGCCAAGATTATTCCGGGACTAGCTCCTATAATTCACCCCTCCACTTT. The full variable domain, in which reference TRBV14 and TRBJ1-6 provide the parts outside the CDR3, is EAGVTQFPSHSVIEKGQTVTLRCDPISGHDNLYWYRRVMGKEIKFLLHFVKESKQDESGMPNNRFLAERTGGTYSTLKVQPAELEDSGVYFCASSQDYSGTSSYNSPLHFGNGTRLTVT.

This clone was recorded a few times. The chain recombines TRBV5-1 with TRBJ2-5, with a weak D call TRBD1 (5 bases). Germline CDR1 and CDR2: SGHRS and YFSETQ. The CDR3 totals 15 residues. With 4 bases removed from V and 5 bases from J, the gap between germline ends came to 18 bases. The CDR3 DNA is TGCGCCAGCAGCACCACCCGGAGTGGGGCGGAGACCCAGTACTTC. Its protein is CASSTTRSGAETQYF.

The V gene is TRBV7-9, the J gene TRBJ2-5; no clear D. Trimming stripped 3 bases from V and 1 base from J, with 9 bases between. The CDR3 totals 14 residues. CDR1 is SEHNR and CDR2 is FQNEAQ in the germline V gene (reference sequence). In DNA form, the CDR3 reads TGTGCCAGCAGCTTCGCAGGTGGCCAAGAGACCCAGTACTTC. Its translation: CASSFAGGQETQYF.

The V and J genes are TRBV5-1 and TRBJ2-3; 9 bases agree with TRBD2. The CDR3 runs to 16 residues. CDR1 SGHRS and CDR2 YFSETQ come from the germline V gene. The trim removed 4 bases at V and 1 base at J, leaving 7 bases unmatched. The CDR3 sequence is CASSPPIAGGTDTQYF. As DNA, the CDR3 is TGCGCCAGCAGCCCTCCTATAGCGGGGGGCACAGATACGCAGTATTTT.

This clone was seen at least ten times. This chain links TRBV29-1 with TRBJ2-4; the match to TRBD2 covers 9 bases. Germline V gene lookup returns CDR1 SQVTM and CDR2 ANQGSEA. The V segment lost 6 bases and the J segment 2 bases; nucleotides outside the gene matches: 11. The CDR3 extends over 16 amino acids. The CDR3 loop reads CSVALTAGGTKNIQYF. The DNA for the CDR3 is TGCAGCGTAGCCCTTACGGCGGGGGGGACCAAAAACATTCAGTACTTC.

The chain is built from TRBV29-1 and TRBJ1-1, with D perhaps matching TRBD1 (6 bases). This CDR3 spans 12 amino acids. V lost 6 bases and J lost 7, with 15 bases in between. Germline CDR1 is SQVTM and CDR2 is ANQGSEA. The CDR3 nucleotides are TGCAGCGTCGTGGGAGGGGGAGGTGAAGCTTTCTTT. It encodes CSVVGGGGEAFF.

The table lists this clone with a few counts. The chain links TRBV4-3 to TRBJ1-2; D gene uncertain. Between the trimmed V and J ends, which lost 0 bases and 4 bases, there was a span of 9 bases. The germline CDR1 and CDR2 sequences are LGHNA and YSLEER. The CDR3 is made up of 14 amino acids. The CDR3 protein is CASSQDASPYGYTF. CDR3 DNA: TGCGCCAGCAGCCAAGATGCGAGTCCCTATGGCTACACCTTC.

A word on this clone: The same CDR3 can be traced to other DNA sequences in this sample. The chain carries TRBV5-1 and TRBJ1-2, with D perhaps matching TRBD1 (6 bases). Trimming pared 4 bases from V and 3 bases from J, leaving 10 bases between. The CDR3 totals 13 residues. The germline V gene encodes CDR1 SGHRS and CDR2 YFSETQ. This CDR3 reads CASSVRGDYGYTF. The DNA for the CDR3 is TGCGCCAGCAGCGTCAGGGGTGACTATGGCTACACCTTC.

This sequence joins TRBV29-1 and TRBJ2-3; D uncertain. The V and J ends lost 5 bases and 2 bases respectively, with 11 bases between them. The CDR3 runs 13 residues. The germline CDR1 and CDR2 sequences are SQVTM and ANQGSEA. CDR3 nucleotides: TGCAGCGTTAAGACGGTCCTCACAGATACGCAGTATTTT. As protein: CSVKTVLTDTQYF.

This clone turned up a few times. The rearrangement uses TRBV29-1 and TRBJ2-1, with 7 bases lining up with TRBD1. J gave up 6 bases and V 6 bases, and 14 bases lay outside the gene matches. Per germline, CDR1 SQVTM and CDR2 ANQGSEA. This CDR3 region has 15 residues. CDR3 DNA: TGCAGCGTAGCCGATCTAAGGACAGGCGGCAATGAGCAGTTCTTC. This gives the protein CSVADLRTGGNEQFF.

J is TRBJ2-1 and V is TRBV9; D is possibly TRBD1 (6 bases). Trimming cost V 0 bases and J 9 bases, with 13 bases left between them. CDR1 and CDR2 from the germline V gene are SGDLS and YYNGEE. CDR3 length: 14 amino acids. CDR3 sequence reads: CASSVANRVGEQFF. In DNA form, the CDR3 reads TGTGCCAGCAGCGTAGCTAACAGGGTTGGTGAGCAGTTCTTC.